This T cell receptor beta chain was found in a study of cytomegalovirus exposure and HLA in healthy donors. Study findings and constraints: Among TCR sequences, most were rare, though some public TCRs appeared in many donors. In an earlier analysis, productive rearrangement rates for most beta V segments clustered near 87% or 30%. Reportedly, diagnosis of cytomegalovirus status by the classifier showed high specificity and sensitivity.

Notes on this clone: Antigen: not known.

PCR used 60 Vbeta primers and 13 Jbeta primers. Sequencing was performed with immunoSEQ multiplex PCR; in TCRdb, only in-frame clones are kept and a portion is missing. The repertoire includes over 150,000 clones, around 75% of them detected once, and about 1.3% sits in the top ten. J was trimmed by 3 bases and V by 8 bases; bases with no gene match: 5. This CDR3 region has 13 residues. Germline CDR1 reads MNHNS; CDR2 reads SASEGT. This rearrangement joins TRBV6-1 to TRBJ2-5, with 8 bases that match TRBD1. This clonotype was sampled from a man between 18 and 29 years old in good health and CMV-seronegative. Input material: PBMCs. The CDR3, as DNA: TGTGCCAGCGGCAGGGGGCCCGAAGAGACCCAGTACTTC. Translated, it gives CASGRGPEETQYF.